Listed below are T cell receptor beta chains from one sample, sequenced in a study of long-term antiretroviral therapy in people with HIV. TCRdb's copy holds only in-frame clones and misses some; the assay was immunoSEQ multiplex PCR. The sample carries about 20,000 clones, about 87% recorded once. The sequencing used unsorted PBMCs, collected 2.1 years after starting antiretroviral therapy. All receptors derive from a man between 18 and 29 years old with HIV. Each CDR3 is given with its conserved first and last residue. The D gene is left open where the match is weak.

j_call: TRBJ2-7; v_call: TRBV2; d_call: NA; cdr3_aa: CASIAGLYEQYF
j_call: TRBJ2-3; v_call: TRBV7-9; d_call: NA; cdr3_aa: CASSPYDPTDTQYF
j_call: TRBJ1-1; v_call: TRBV9; d_call: NA; cdr3_aa: CASSVGGGTRTNTEAFF
j_call: TRBJ2-2; v_call: TRBV13; d_call: NA; cdr3_aa: CASSQGLAGELFF
j_call: TRBJ2-7; v_call: TRBV7-3; d_call: NA; cdr3_aa: CASSPQHGLPYEQYF
j_call: TRBJ1-2; v_call: TRBV7-8; d_call: NA; cdr3_aa: CASSLGVKKGYTF
j_call: TRBJ1-6; v_call: TRBV4-3; d_call: NA; cdr3_aa: CASSRQPNSPLHF
j_call: TRBJ2-7; v_call: TRBV6-4; d_call: NA; cdr3_aa: CASSWGAGAAYEQYF
j_call: TRBJ2-1; v_call: TRBV4-2; d_call: NA; cdr3_aa: CASSQERVSSYNEQFF
j_call: TRBJ1-2; v_call: TRBV11-2; d_call: NA; cdr3_aa: CASSFTANYGYTF
j_call: TRBJ2-7; v_call: TRBV27; d_call: TRBD2; cdr3_aa: CASSPQASGRSREQYF
j_call: TRBJ2-2; v_call: TRBV7-6; d_call: NA; cdr3_aa: CASSSLPRSGELFF
j_call: TRBJ2-4; v_call: TRBV7-8; d_call: NA; cdr3_aa: CASSSSKMIGGYIQYF
j_call: TRBJ1-1; v_call: TRBV18; d_call: NA; cdr3_aa: CASSPALNTEAFF
j_call: TRBJ2-7; v_call: TRBV18; d_call: TRBD1; cdr3_aa: CASSTGAQTYEQYF
j_call: TRBJ1-1; v_call: TRBV25-1; d_call: NA; cdr3_aa: CASSEYIPHGETEAFF
j_call: TRBJ1-5; v_call: TRBV27; d_call: NA; cdr3_aa: CASSFRGTRDQPQHF
j_call: TRBJ2-3; v_call: TRBV7-3; d_call: NA; cdr3_aa: CASSLVGGTDTQYF
j_call: TRBJ2-2; v_call: TRBV6-5; d_call: TRBD2; cdr3_aa: CASSRLAWSGELFF
j_call: TRBJ1-2; v_call: TRBV18; d_call: NA; cdr3_aa: CASSPDNLDTSYGYTF